This paragraph reports one T cell receptor beta chain. Its antigen remains unidentified. Base quality data are lacking; no much larger clone is found one base away. From its cysteine to its phenylalanine, the CDR3 spans 15 amino acids. The kept DNA is CDR3 alone, 45 bases in frame from the first base. Unmatched junction bases come to 6, with V trimmed by 7 bases and J by 1 base. As encoded in the germline V gene, CDR1 is WSHSY while CDR2 is SAAADI. This entry is derived from a study of blood T cell repertoires in COVID-19 (dated by TCRdb to about 2020). Some background on the complete study: Samples from collaborators originated in the United States, Italy and Spain and spanned both the acute and convalescent phases of COVID-19. The prospective study material was composed of cDNA or gDNA derived from T cells, B-cell-depleted T cells, or PBMCs. The repertoires were made available in a free public database intended to serve as a resource for research on the immune response to SARS-CoV-2. Where available, HLA class I and class II types were taken from metadata supplied by the sample provider and were not determined by assay-based typing. A de-identified subject ID, COVID-19 status, age in years and sex were almost always included in the sample metadata. Deeply sampled blood TCRbeta repertoires from subjects exposed to, actively infected with, or recovered from COVID-19 were included in the dataset. The samples were drawn from the first 160 participants of the ongoing ImmuneRACE study and from 1,254 subjects provided by 6 global collaborators.

TCRbeta CDR3 regions were amplified from genomic DNA by means of the immunoSEQ Assay, a bias-controlled multiplex PCR. As for how the authors treated the data: The number of nucleated cells in each sample was estimated from the amplification of reference gene primers within the assay. To quantify the absolute abundance of each unique TCRbeta CDR3 rearrangement, sequence reads were collapsed and filtered. For each sample, productive Simpson clonality was calculated as the square root of Simpson's diversity index over productive rearrangements. Sourced from immuneACCESS, this table was stored by TCRdb with only in-frame sequences that have V and J called. A share of the clones is absent; for the studies checked, an unresolved V gene accounts for under half, and the remainder has no known explanation. That table supplies the V and J calls and clone size; D and trimming were determined from the DNA. The sample table lists 65,000 to 70,000 clones, just under 80% of them with a count of one. Jointly, the top ten make up more than 40% of the sample.

Study-wide findings and limitations: The amount of clinical and demographic metadata varied by source and participant and was provided uncurated.

Each collaborating institution followed its own protocols to collect whole blood in K2EDTA tubes. For TCRbeta analysis, collaborator samples were shipped as frozen whole blood, as isolated PBMCs, or as DNA extracted from either sample type. The specimen was peripheral blood. The V gene is TRBV10-2 and the J gene is TRBJ1-5, with 8 junctional bases fitting TRBD1. The TCR originated in a human donor in a cohort sampled during active COVID-19. This receptor carries the CDR3 CASNGQGWSNQPQHF. The DNA sequence follows: TGCGCCAGCAACGGACAGGGCTGGAGCAATCAGCCCCAGCATTTT.